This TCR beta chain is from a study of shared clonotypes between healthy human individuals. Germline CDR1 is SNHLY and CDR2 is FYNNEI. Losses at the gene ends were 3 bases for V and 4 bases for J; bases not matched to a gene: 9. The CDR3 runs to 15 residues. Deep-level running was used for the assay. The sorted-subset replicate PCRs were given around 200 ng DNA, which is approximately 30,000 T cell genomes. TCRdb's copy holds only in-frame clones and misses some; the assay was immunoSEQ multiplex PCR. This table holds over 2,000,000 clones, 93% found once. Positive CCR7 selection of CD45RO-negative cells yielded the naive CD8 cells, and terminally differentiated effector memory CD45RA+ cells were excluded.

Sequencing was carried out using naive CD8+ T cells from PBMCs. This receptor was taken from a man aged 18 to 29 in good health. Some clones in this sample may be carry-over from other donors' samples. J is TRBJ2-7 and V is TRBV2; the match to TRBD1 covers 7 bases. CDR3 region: CASSDSSTGAYEQYF. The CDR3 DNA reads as TGTGCCAGCAGTGATTCCTCTACAGGGGCTTACGAGCAGTACTTC. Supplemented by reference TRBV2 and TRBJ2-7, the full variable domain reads EPEVTQTPSHQVTQMGQEVILRCVPISNHLYFYWYRQILGQKVEFLVSFYNNEISEKSEIFDDQFSVERPDGSNFTLKIRSTKLEDSAMYFCASSDSSTGAYEQYFGPGTRLTVT.